This T cell receptor beta chain was sequenced in a study of blood T cell repertoires in COVID-19. Study in general: Sources were T cells, B-cell-depleted T cells, or PBMCs; the material itself was cDNA or gDNA.

TCRdb's table, derived via immunoSEQ multiplex PCR, lists solely in-frame clones and lacks some. The sample lists 120,000 or so clones; around 80% were seen once. CDR3 length: 13 residues. Germline V gene lookup returns CDR1 MNHEY and CDR2 SMNVEV (reference sequence). With V trimmed by 6 bases and J by 1 base, 3 bases remained unmatched. This clonotype was obtained from an elderly man with active or convalescent COVID-19. Sequencing input: peripheral blood. This chain links TRBV27 with TRBJ2-7; 7 positions match TRBD1. In nucleotides, the CDR3 is TGTGCCAGCAGCTGGGACAGATCCTACGAGCAGTACTTC. Residues: CASSWDRSYEQYF.